A single sample is the source of the 30 T cell receptor beta chains below, sequenced in a study of CD8+CD57+ T cells in acquired aplastic anemia. Profiling that covered TCR beta VDJ and CDR3 relied on genomic DNA as its template. TCRdb re-derived calls from the reads in MiXCR, one entry per CDR3 protein. The table shows about 190,000 distinct CDR3 sequences, with 54% occurring only once. The sequenced sample consisted of sorted CD4+, CD8+, or CD8+CD57+ T cells (not recorded which) from PBMCs. These receptors all come from a human donor in good health, serving as a control.

This sequence joins TRBV20-1 and TRBJ2-1, with D possibly matching TRBD2 (6 bases). Per germline, CDR1 DFQATT and CDR2 SNEGSKA (reference sequence). This CDR3 contains 12 residues. With 6 bases removed from V and 8 bases from J, the gap between germline ends came to 14 bases. CDR3 coding DNA: TGCAGTGCCGGAAGGGGAGGCGATGAGCAGTTCTTC. It codes for CSAGRGGDEQFF.

J is TRBJ2-7 and V is TRBV5-1, with 7 bases identical to TRBD2. Trimming cost V 0 bases and J 5 bases; bases outside gene matches: 8. The CDR3 loop spans 15 amino acids. The V gene's germline CDR1 is SGHRS and CDR2 YFSETQ. DNA of the CDR3: TGCGCCAGCAGCTTGGGCGGACGGGGGGTGAACGAGCAGTACTTC. It translates to CASSLGGRGVNEQYF.

This clonotype appeared once. V and J are TRBV19 and TRBJ1-6; no definite D call. V was shortened by 2 bases and J by 4 bases, with 6 bases between the two germline ends. Germline V gene lookup returns CDR1 LNHDA and CDR2 SQIVND (reference sequence). The CDR3 length is 14 residues. In DNA, the CDR3 is TGTGCCAGTAGTATACCACAGTATAATTCACCCCTCCACTTT. It codes for CASSIPQYNSPLHF. The variable domain in full, with the rest retrieved from reference TRBV19 and TRBJ1-6, is DGGITQSPKYLFRKEGQNVTLSCEQNLNHDAMYWYRQDPGQGLRLIYYSQIVNDFQKGDIAEGYSVSREKKESFPLTVTSAQKNPTAFYLCASSIPQYNSPLHFGNGTRLTVT.

At least ten counts were recorded for this clonotype. The rearrangement joins TRBV6-1 to TRBJ1-1; 10 bases line up with TRBD1. The germline V gene has CDR1 MNHNS and CDR2 SASEGT. J lost 6 bases, V lost 5 bases, and 6 bases had no gene match. CDR3 length: 14 residues. CDR3 region: CASSKDRGFAEAFF. The CDR3 DNA reads as TGTGCCAGCAGTAAGGACAGGGGGTTCGCTGAAGCTTTCTTT.

The V call is TRBV5-1, the J call TRBJ2-1; possible D gene TRBD1, 5 bases. This CDR3 is 11 amino acids long. The V gene's germline CDR1 is SGHRS and CDR2 YFSETQ. The V and J ends lost 1 base and 12 bases respectively, with 8 bases between them. CDR3 nucleotide sequence: TGCGCCAGCAGCTTGTCAGGGTGGCAGTTCTTC. Its protein product is CASSLSGWQFF. Filled out from reference TRBV5-1 and TRBJ2-1, the complete variable domain reads KAGVTQTPRYLIKTRGQQVTLSCSPISGHRSVSWYQQTPGQGLQFLFEYFSETQRNKGNFPGRFSGRQFSNSRSEMNVSTLELGDSALYLCASSLSGWQFFGPGTRLTVL.

The gene calls are TRBV28 and TRBJ2-2; D is unclear. The CDR3 runs 15 residues. The V end lost 1 base, the J end lost 0 bases, and 6 bases lay between the germline ends. In germline, CDR1 is MDHEN, CDR2 SYDVKM. The CDR3 loop is CASSLFGANTGELFF. The CDR3 DNA reads as TGTGCCAGCAGTTTATTCGGCGCGAACACCGGGGAGCTGTTTTTT.

The V and J genes are TRBV9 and TRBJ1-4; 7 bases match TRBD1. Germline values: CDR1 SGDLS, CDR2 YYNGEE. CDR3 length: 14 residues. V lost 0 bases, J lost 10 bases, and 6 bases stayed unmatched. The DNA of the CDR3 is TGTGCCAGCAGCGTAGGGGGTCAGGGGGGAAAACTGTTTTTT. It yields the protein CASSVGGQGGKLFF. The full variable domain, completed using reference TRBV9 and TRBJ1-4, is DSGVTQTPKHLITATGQRVTLRCSPRSGDLSVYWYQQSLDQGLQFLIQYYNGEERAKGNILERFSAQQFPDLHSELNLSSLELGDSALYFCASSVGGQGGKLFFGSGTQLSVL.

V is TRBV5-1 and J is TRBJ2-7; a possible D gene is TRBD2 (6 bases). The V end was cut by 0 bases, the J end by 4 bases, with 17 bases between. Looked up from germline, CDR1 is SGHRS and CDR2 is YFSETQ. This CDR3 has 16 residues. In nucleotides, the CDR3 is TGCGCCAGCAGCTTGGCCTGGGTCCCGGAGGGATACGAGCAGTACTTC. Its protein is CASSLAWVPEGYEQYF.

V and J are TRBV10-3 and TRBJ2-2, with 7 bases fitting TRBD2. V lost 7 bases and J lost 0; bases outside the gene matches: 8. Germline CDR1 is ENHRY and CDR2 is SYGVKD. The CDR3 totals 16 residues. The CDR3 spells CAINSGTPSNTGELFF. In DNA, the CDR3 is TGTGCCATCAACAGCGGGACCCCTTCGAACACCGGGGAGCTGTTTTTT.

This clonotype was detected many times. This chain joins TRBV9 and TRBJ1-1; 8 nucleotides agree with TRBD1. CDR1 SGDLS and CDR2 YYNGEE come from the germline V gene. J was trimmed by 4 bases and V by 0 bases; bases with no gene match: 5. The CDR3 covers 15 residues. This chain's CDR3 is CASSVGGTGGTEAFF. The CDR3, as DNA: TGTGCCAGCAGCGTAGGTGGCACAGGGGGCACTGAAGCTTTCTTT.

This clonotype came up once. The chain uses TRBV19 and TRBJ1-1; unclear D gene. This CDR3 comprises 17 residues. The germline V gene encodes CDR1 LNHDA and CDR2 SQIVND (reference sequence). Trimming stripped 7 bases from V and 2 bases from J, with 23 bases between. CDR3 nucleotides: TGTGCCAGTATCGCGAACGTAAGGAGTACGGGAAACACTGAAGCTTTCTTT. Its translation: CASIANVRSTGNTEAFF.

The gene calls are TRBV9 and TRBJ1-4; 8 nucleotides line up with TRBD1. The CDR3 consists of 16 residues. Germline CDR1 and CDR2: SGDLS and YYNGEE. V dropped 0 bases and J dropped 3; count of bases not matched to a gene: 4. The CDR3 sequence is CASSVGQGSSNEKLFF. The CDR3 DNA sequence: TGTGCCAGCAGCGTAGGACAGGGGAGTTCTAATGAAAAACTGTTTTTT.

The chain uses TRBV25-1 and TRBJ1-1; TRBD1 agrees at 7 bases. V was pared by 3 bases and J by 3 bases, with 4 bases of the junction left unmatched. The V gene's germline CDR1 is MGHDK and CDR2 SYGVNS. This CDR3 has 14 amino acids. CDR3 in DNA: TGTGCCAGCAGTGACCCACAGGGGTACACTGAAGCTTTCTTT. Its translation: CASSDPQGYTEAFF.

The chain recombines TRBV29-1 with TRBJ1-2; no clear D. CDR3 length: 15 amino acids. CDR1 and CDR2 (germline): SQVTM, ANQGSEA. Trimming stripped 8 bases from V and 2 bases from J, with 21 bases between. CDR3 loop: CSIEKGMGPNYGYTF. DNA for the CDR3: TGCAGCATCGAGAAAGGGATGGGTCCCAACTATGGCTACACCTTC.

For this clonotype: It is unclear where the CDR3 begins or ends on the DNA, so no DNA is shown, and the CDR3 is as TCRdb lists it. The chain couples TRBV10-3 to TRBJ1-4; the table gives TRBD1 as D, unverified against the DNA. The length of the CDR3 is 13 amino acids, counting both ends. Germline V gene data show CDR1 as ENHRY and CDR2 as SYGVKD. The CDR3 reads CAISESWGQGAQF.

This chain links TRBV2 with TRBJ2-1, with 11 bases fitting TRBD1. CDR1 and CDR2 from the germline V gene are SNHLY and FYNNEI. Losses at the gene ends were 1 base for V and 15 bases for J; bases not matched to a gene: 8. There are 14 residues in the CDR3. CDR3 protein: CASSEGVEDRGPFF. The CDR3 nucleotides read TGTGCCAGCAGTGAAGGTGTAGAGGACAGGGGGCCGTTCTTC.

Many counts were recorded for this clonotype. V is TRBV20-1 and J is TRBJ2-5, with D maybe TRBD2 (5 bases). CDR1 and CDR2 from the germline V gene are DFQATT and SNEGSKA (reference sequence). Trimming cost V 8 bases and J 5 bases, with 15 bases left between them. The CDR3 has 12 residues. CDR3 amino acids: CSPRTGGETQYF. In DNA form, the CDR3 reads TGCAGTCCCCGGACCGGCGGGGAGACCCAGTACTTC.

V and J are TRBV20-1 and TRBJ2-1; the D gene is possibly TRBD2 (5 bases). The CDR3 loop spans 15 amino acids. Germline V CDR1 and CDR2: DFQATT, SNEGSKA (reference sequence). Trimming took off 1 base at V and 2 bases at J, with 12 bases between the two ends. This CDR3 is CSARGGSSPYNEQFF. The CDR3 bases are TGCAGTGCTAGAGGCGGGTCTAGCCCCTACAATGAGCAGTTCTTC.

The V and J genes are TRBV12-3 or TRBV12-4 and TRBJ2-3, with D unresolved. The V and J ends lost 6 bases and 1 base respectively, with 14 bases between them. This CDR3 region has 15 residues. The CDR3 sequence: CASSVERLGTDTQYF. The CDR3 nucleotides read TGTGCCAGCAGCGTAGAGCGCTTGGGCACAGATACGCAGTATTTT.

This clonotype occurred many times. The J gene is TRBJ2-7, the V gene TRBV9, with D possibly being TRBD1 or TRBD2 (5 bases each). Germline V lookup: CDR1 SGDLS, CDR2 YYNGEE. The CDR3 spans 15 residues. V gave up 4 bases and J gave up 0 bases, with 14 bases separating them. The CDR3: CASSLTGTASYEQYF. The CDR3 DNA follows: TGTGCCAGCAGCCTAACCGGGACGGCCTCCTACGAGCAGTACTTC.

This chain connects TRBV20-1 to TRBJ1-6; perhaps TRBD1 as D (6 bases). This CDR3 spans 14 amino acids. V shed 4 bases and J shed 5 bases, with 12 bases lying between them. From germline, CDR1 is DFQATT and CDR2 SNEGSKA (reference sequence). The CDR3 sequence: CSANPGHDNSPLHF. DNA of the CDR3: TGCAGTGCTAACCCGGGACATGATAATTCACCCCTCCACTTT.

The sample holds one count of this clonotype. The chain combines TRBV20-1 with TRBJ1-2; 9 nucleotides match TRBD1. CDR1 is DFQATT, CDR2 SNEGSKA, per germline (reference sequence). V trimming: 1 base; J trimming: 4 bases; junction bases outside the gene matches: 4. The CDR3 loop spans 14 amino acids. Here the CDR3 DNA reads TGCAGTGCTAGAGGGGGACAGGGCCCCTATGGCTACACCTTC. Protein sequence: CSARGGQGPYGYTF.

This clonotype was counted a few times. CDR3 sequence reads: CASSFSGTGEQYF. The CDR3 DNA reads as TGTGCCAGCAGCTTCAGCGGGACGGGCGAGCAGTACTTC. The chain is built from TRBV7-2 and TRBJ2-7; TRBD2 matches 7 bases. The trim removed 3 bases at V and 6 bases at J, leaving 5 bases unmatched. This CDR3 has 13 amino acids. The germline CDR1 and CDR2 sequences are SGHTA and FQGNSA.

The J gene is TRBJ1-2, the V gene TRBV7-2, with no clear D. Per the germline V gene, CDR1 is SGHTA and CDR2 is FQGNSA. V dropped 1 base and J dropped 8 bases, with 14 bases sitting between them. The CDR3 totals 14 residues. CDR3 in DNA: TGTGCCAGCAGCTTAGTAATGCAAGGGTCGGGCTACACCTTC. Amino acids: CASSLVMQGSGYTF.

This clonotype appeared many times. The V gene is TRBV20-1, the J gene TRBJ2-4; the match to TRBD1 covers 7 bases. From germline, CDR1 is DFQATT and CDR2 SNEGSKA (reference sequence). CDR3 length equals 13 residues. J gave up 4 bases and V 5 bases, and 5 bases lay outside the gene matches. The CDR3 nucleotides are TGCAGTGCTCCGGGACAGTGGAAAAACATTCAGTACTTC. Its protein is CSAPGQWKNIQYF.

V gene TRBV20-1 combines with J gene TRBJ2-7, with D hard to call. The J call is in doubt because the DNA end fits TRBJ2-1 better. The germline V gene encodes CDR1 DFQATT and CDR2 SNEGSKA (reference sequence). CDR3 length: 12 residues. The CDR3 bases are TGCAGTGCTAGTTGGGTCATGGATGAGCAGTTCTTC. It translates to CSASWVMDEQFF.

The table lists this clonotype with many counts. This chain connects TRBV7-9 to TRBJ2-1; TRBD2 matches at 8 bases. Germline loops: CDR1 SEHNR, CDR2 FQNEAQ (reference sequence). The CDR3 has 14 amino acids. V lost 4 bases, J lost 5 bases, and 4 bases stayed unmatched. The CDR3 sequence is CASSSAGGHNEQFF. The CDR3 DNA is TGTGCCAGCAGCTCGGCGGGGGGTCACAATGAGCAGTTCTTC. Full variable domain (remainder filled in from reference TRBV7-9 and TRBJ2-1): DTGVSQNPRHKITKRGQNVTFRCDPISEHNRLYWYRQTLGQGPEFLTYFQNEAQLEKSRLLSDRFSAERPKGSFSTLEIQRTEQGDSAMYLCASSSAGGHNEQFFGPGTRLTVL.

This clonotype was seen a single time. This CDR3 is missing its conserved last phenylalanine or tryptophan, likely due to a read error. V gene TRBV20-1 combines with J gene TRBJ1-2; a possible D gene is TRBD1 (6 bases). Germline loops: CDR1 DFQATT, CDR2 SNEGSKA (reference sequence). Deletions cut 1 base from V and 8 bases from J, with 26 bases between. The length of the CDR3 is 17 residues. The CDR3 sequence: CSARGGLSQGWVYGYTS. The CDR3 nucleotides read TGCAGTGCTAGAGGTGGGCTCTCACAGGGATGGGTTTACGGCTACACCTCC.

The sample holds a few counts of this clonotype. Mismatch with germline at one junction end may stem from a read error. The rearrangement uses TRBV9 and TRBJ2-3, with TRBD2 matching over 13 bases. The CDR3 totals 16 residues. Germline loops: CDR1 SGDLS, CDR2 YYNGEE. This CDR3 is CASSVTSGRSADMQYF. The CDR3 bases are TGTGCCAGCAGCGTGACTAGCGGGAGGTCGGCAGATATGCAGTATTTT.

This rearrangement joins TRBV19 to TRBJ1-2; no definite D call. This CDR3 contains 16 residues. Per germline, CDR1 LNHDA and CDR2 SQIVND (reference sequence). V was clipped by 0 bases and J by 4 bases, with 15 bases between them. The CDR3 spells CASSIDLRGFGYGYTF. The CDR3 nucleotides are TGTGCCAGTAGTATAGATTTACGGGGATTTGGCTATGGCTACACCTTC.